The 2 T cell receptor beta chains in this list originate from one sample, sequenced in a study of T-cell memory formation after mild COVID-19. A single record per CDR3 protein comes from TCRdb applying MiXCR to the 5' RACE reads. The data contain around 260,000 distinct CDR3 sequences, around 15% of them singletons. The sequenced material came from PBMCs or a T cell subset sorted from them (not recorded which). These receptors all stem from a man aged 18-30 years who had mild COVID-19 (a few samples of this study predate the infection). Cell type and time point are not known.

This clonotype came up a few times. The chain combines TRBV6-6 with TRBJ2-7, with D perhaps TRBD2 (5 bases). Germline CDR1 is MNHNY and CDR2 is SVGAGI (reference sequence). This CDR3 has 11 amino acids. The ends were cut back, 11 bases at V and 2 bases at J, with 10 bases in the middle. CDR3 region: CAAGSPYEQYF. The CDR3 DNA reads TGTGCCGCGGGTAGCCCCTACGAGCAGTACTTC.

This clonotype was recorded at least ten times. The V and J genes are TRBV7-2 and TRBJ1-5, with D possibly matching TRBD1 (6 bases). CDR1 SGHTA and CDR2 FQGNSA come from the germline V gene. V was pared by 8 bases and J by 3 bases, with 8 bases between. The CDR3 is made up of 12 amino acids. Here the CDR3 reads CASQGYNQPQHF. The DNA of the CDR3 is TGTGCCAGCCAGGGGTACAATCAGCCCCAGCATTTT.